Below, 2 T cell receptor beta chains from the same sample are listed, as sequenced in a study of prognosis after radiotherapy for stage I lung cancer. Amplification of the TCR beta CDR3 (from genomic DNA) was done by two-round multiplex PCR. First-round PCR, the initial amplification, used primers specific to each TRBV and TRBJ gene. TCRdb passed the multiplex PCR reads through MiXCR, listing each CDR3 protein once. The profile covers about 13,000 distinct CDR3 sequences, with about 50% appearing a single time and 25% to 35% taken by the ten largest. Sequencing used PBMCs, obtained before or after stereotactic body radiation therapy (not recorded which). The origin of the receptors is a donor older than 45 with non-small cell lung cancer.

A note on this clonotype: A far larger clone is a single base away, which makes a read error likely. V usage is TRBV5-1 and J usage is TRBJ2-5; 13 nucleotides agree with TRBD2. The tail of the sequence fits TRBJ2-1 better, so the J call may be wrong. Per the germline V gene, CDR1 is SGHRS and CDR2 is YFSETQ. The CDR3 spans 18 residues. DNA for the CDR3: TGCGCCAGCGTGACTTCAGGGACTAGCGGGAATCACCTTTGCGAGCAGTTCTTC. It codes for CASVTSGTSGNHLCEQFF.

By frequency in the sample, this clonotype is medium-sized (0.01 to 0.1%). The CDR3 bases are TGTGCCAGCAGCTCCGGGACTAGCGGTTTGGGGCAGTACTTC. This codes for CASSSGTSGLGQYF. The V and J genes are TRBV7-2 and TRBJ2-7; 11 nucleotides line up with TRBD2. Germline V gene sequence: CDR1 SGHTA, CDR2 FQGNSA. There are 14 residues in the CDR3. The trim removed 4 bases at V and 9 bases at J, leaving 8 bases unmatched.